What follows is one T cell receptor beta chain and its context. Germline CDR1 is SGHVS and CDR2 is FNYEAQ. This CDR3 is 13 amino acids long. V dropped 5 bases and J dropped 6 bases, with 13 bases sitting between them. The data belong to a study of cytomegalovirus exposure and HLA in healthy donors. 60 Vbeta and 13 Jbeta primers were used in PCR. Produced via immunoSEQ multiplex PCR; TCRdb's table is partial and in-frame only. The sample has about 120,000 clones, 77% seen once; the top ten hold roughly 9.8%. The source is a man aged 35 to 55 in good health and CMV-seropositive. The rearrangement links TRBV7-6 to TRBJ1-2, with D possibly being TRBD1 (6 bases). Sequencing input: PBMCs. The CDR3 sequence: CASSKTQGDGYTF. For the CDR3, the DNA is TGTGCCAGCAGCAAGACACAGGGAGATGGCTACACCTTC.